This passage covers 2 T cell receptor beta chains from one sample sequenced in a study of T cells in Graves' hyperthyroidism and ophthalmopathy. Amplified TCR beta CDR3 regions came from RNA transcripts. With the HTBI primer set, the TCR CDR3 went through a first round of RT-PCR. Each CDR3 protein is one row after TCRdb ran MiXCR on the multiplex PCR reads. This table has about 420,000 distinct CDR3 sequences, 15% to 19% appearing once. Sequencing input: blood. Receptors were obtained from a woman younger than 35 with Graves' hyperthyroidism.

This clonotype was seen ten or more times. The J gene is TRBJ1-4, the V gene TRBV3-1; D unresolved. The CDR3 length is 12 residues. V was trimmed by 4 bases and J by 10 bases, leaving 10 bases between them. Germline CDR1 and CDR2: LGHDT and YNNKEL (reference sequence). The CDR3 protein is CASSLDSGKLFF. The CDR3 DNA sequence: TGTGCCAGCAGCCTCGACTCGGGAAAACTGTTTTTT.

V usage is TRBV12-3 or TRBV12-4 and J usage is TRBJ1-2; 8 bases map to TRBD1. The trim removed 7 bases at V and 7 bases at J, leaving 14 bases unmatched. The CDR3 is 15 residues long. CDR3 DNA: TGTGCCAGCAACATCTTAGGACAGGGCAGGAGTGGCTACACCTTC. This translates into CASNILGQGRSGYTF.